Here is one T cell receptor beta chain with its context. The target antigen is unknown. This sample is drawn from a study of cytomegalovirus exposure and HLA in healthy donors. Study information: The study's early data release held about 85 million unique TCRs from HLA-typed donors. General study findings and limits: Per a later analysis, HLA-associated TCR beta chains showed more clonal expansion than other, equally common TCR beta chains. A previous analysis found most TCR beta V segments productive roughly 90% or roughly 30% of the time.

The CDR3 runs 19 residues. Trimming cost V 1 base and J 5 bases; bases outside gene matches: 11. Germline V CDR1 and CDR2: SGHRS, YFSETQ. Primers for the PCR totalled 60 Vbeta and 13 Jbeta. Data came from immunoSEQ multiplex PCR; TCRdb stores just in-frame clones and leaves some out. This table has 150,000 to 200,000 clones, 80% to 90% appearing once. The clonotype was recovered from a man younger than 35 in good health and CMV-seropositive. The rearrangement links TRBV5-1 to TRBJ2-3; 15 bases match TRBD2. Sequenced material: PBMCs. The CDR3: CASSLYGGLAGGLEDTQYF. The CDR3 DNA sequence: TGCGCCAGCAGCTTGTATGGGGGACTAGCGGGGGGCCTGGAAGATACGCAGTATTTT.